The clone carrying this T cell receptor beta chain was seen more than once but under ten times. Antigen: not known. The sample belongs to a study of identical twins. The study's findings and limits: Interpretation of the results relied on cross-sectional statistical analysis and not on following the same donors. Partial confounding of zero-insertion analyses by invariant MAIT and iNKT cells was possible. Models came in too low on out-of-frame TCR alpha sharing in monozygotic twins.

This CDR3 is 15 amino acids long. The germline V gene has CDR1 MNHEY and CDR2 SMNVEV (reference sequence). V lost 7 bases to trimming and J lost 2 bases; unmatched junction nucleotides: 3. Every one of the donors was a healthy Caucasian. A single record per CDR3 protein comes from TCRdb applying MiXCR to the 5' RACE reads. The top ten hold 0.95% to 1% of the sample, which has roughly 470,000 distinct CDR3 sequences, 14% seen once. The data also belong to a second study, concerning yellow fever vaccine responses in identical twins.

The genes are TRBV27 and TRBJ2-1; 12 nucleotides match TRBD1. Sequenced: CD4+ T cells sorted from blood. This TCR came from a woman younger than 35 in good health. CDR3 sequence (DNA): TGTGCCAGCAAGAGGGACAGGGGGCCCTACAATGAGCAGTTCTTC. Translation gives CASKRDRGPYNEQFF.